This entry lists 5 T cell receptor beta chains sequenced from one sample in a study of T cells in localized non-small cell lung cancer. Method: immunoSEQ multiplex PCR; TCRdb's copy keeps in-frame clones and lacks some. The sample includes a few thousand clones, about a sixth of them seen just once. The sequences come from lung tumor tissue, collected before any cancer treatment. These receptors were collected from a woman aged 35-75 years with stage II lung adenocarcinoma.

This clone counts as medium-sized (0.01 to 0.1%). This chain uses TRBV11-3 with TRBJ1-2; 7 nucleotides line up with TRBD1. CDR1 and CDR2 (germline): SGHNT, YENEEA. The V and J ends lost 5 bases and 7 bases, in that order; junction bases with no gene match: 13. The CDR3 is 15 amino acids. The CDR3: CASSRGGGGPSGYTF. Here the CDR3 DNA reads TGTGCCAGCAGCCGGGGAGGAGGGGGCCCTTCTGGCTACACCTTC.

This clone was picked up a small number of times. The rearrangement links TRBV6-7 to TRBJ2-7; no definite D call. TRBV6-7 is reported as an ORF; its role is uncertain. The CDR3 contains 11 residues. V lost 4 bases, J lost 2 bases, and 3 bases lay in between. CDR3 in amino acids: CASSSTYEQYF. Here the CDR3 DNA reads TGTGCCAGCAGTTCCACCTACGAGCAGTACTTC.

This clone qualifies as medium-sized. V gene TRBV11-3 combines with J gene TRBJ1-1; 7 nucleotides line up with TRBD1. With V trimmed by 5 bases and J by 4 bases, 7 bases remained unmatched. The CDR3 is 14 amino acids. Looked up from germline, CDR1 is SGHNT and CDR2 is YENEEA. The CDR3 DNA reads as TGTGCCAGCAGCCCCTTGACAGGGATCACTGAAGCTTTCTTT. Translation gives CASSPLTGITEAFF.

This clone has just a few counts. J is TRBJ1-6 and V is TRBV9; D remains ambiguous. Trimming removed 1 base from V and 14 bases from J, with 13 bases in between. The CDR3 runs to 13 residues. The V gene's germline CDR1 is SGDLS and CDR2 YYNGEE. This CDR3 reads CASSVQKGTTLHF. The CDR3 DNA reads as TGTGCCAGCAGCGTACAGAAGGGTACCACCCTCCACTTT.

This clone appeared a few times. The genes are TRBV28 and TRBJ1-5; 10 bases map to TRBD1. CDR1 MDHEN and CDR2 SYDVKM come from the germline V gene. The V gene end was trimmed by 1 base and the J gene end by 6 bases; junction bases not matched to a gene: 6. The CDR3 runs 16 residues. CDR3 loop: CASSLFGQGEGQPQHF. The CDR3 nucleotides are TGTGCCAGCAGTTTATTCGGACAGGGGGAAGGTCAGCCCCAGCATTTT.